Shown below are 28 T cell receptor beta chains from a single sample sequenced in a study of radiotherapy plus CTLA-4 blockade in lung cancer. Data came from immunoSEQ multiplex PCR; TCRdb stores just in-frame clones and leaves some out. The profile shows around 110,000 clones, roughly 84% of them singletons. This specimen consisted of peripheral blood, obtained from a patient treated with radiotherapy plus ipilimumab. The receptors here all came from a human donor with non-small cell lung cancer that progressed on radiotherapy plus ipilimumab. Some clones in this sample may be carry-over from other donors' samples.

The gene calls are TRBV4-3 and TRBJ2-1; 7 positions agree with TRBD2. Germline V gene sequence: CDR1 LGHNA, CDR2 YSLEER. Trimming took 0 bases from V and 8 from J; bases not matched to a gene: 13. The CDR3 runs to 17 residues. The CDR3 DNA is TGCGCCAGCAGCCAAGAGATCGGGACTAACGGGTTCGATGAGCAGTTCTTC. Translated, it gives CASSQEIGTNGFDEQFF.

The chain is built from TRBV6-5 and TRBJ2-3; possible D gene TRBD2, 6 bases. Germline V gives CDR1 MNHEY, CDR2 SVGAGI. This CDR3 contains 15 residues. Trimming pared 0 bases from V and 4 bases from J, leaving 11 bases between. The CDR3 here is CASSYSEGFPDTQYF. The CDR3 DNA reads as TGTGCCAGCAGTTACTCGGAGGGTTTCCCAGATACGCAGTATTTT.

A note on this clone: Other DNA sequences in the same sample also yield this CDR3. The chain joins TRBV27 to TRBJ1-6, with D uncertain. V lost 3 bases and J lost 9, with 9 bases in between. CDR1 MNHEY and CDR2 SMNVEV come from the germline V gene (reference sequence). This CDR3 spans 13 amino acids. CDR3 sequence: CASSFGVGSPLHF. DNA for the CDR3: TGTGCCAGCAGTTTTGGGGTAGGTTCACCCCTCCACTTT.

The genes are TRBV12-5 and TRBJ2-2; D may match TRBD1 or TRBD2 (5 bases each). V dropped 2 bases and J dropped 5 bases, with 12 bases sitting between them. CDR1 is LGHNT and CDR2 is FRNRAP in the germline V gene. The CDR3 is made up of 15 amino acids. CDR3 sequence: CASGLYEGRTGELFF. The CDR3 nucleotides read TGTGCTAGTGGTTTGTACGAGGGGCGGACCGGGGAGCTGTTTTTT.

The chain's CDR3 is CAISRTGTANEKLFF. The CDR3 DNA reads as TGTGCCATCAGCCGAACCGGGACAGCTAATGAAAAACTGTTTTTT. The chain links TRBV10-3 to TRBJ1-4, with 7 nucleotides matching TRBD1. Germline CDR1 and CDR2: ENHRY and SYGVKD. There are 15 residues in the CDR3. The V segment lost 6 bases and the J segment 3 bases; nucleotides outside the gene matches: 7.

This chain links TRBV5-6 with TRBJ1-6, with TRBD1 matching over 7 bases. CDR1 is SGHDT, CDR2 YYEEEE, per germline. Trimming took 3 bases from V and 8 from J; bases not matched to a gene: 8. This CDR3 has 15 amino acids. The CDR3 loop is CASSSLDRVDSPLHF. The DNA of the CDR3 is TGTGCCAGCAGCTCGTTAGACAGGGTCGATTCACCCCTCCACTTT.

This clone appeared a single time. The chain couples TRBV1 to TRBJ2-3; the DNA was not used to check the table's D call, TRBD2. TRBV1 is shown as a pseudogene. The CDR3 runs to 17 residues. The DNA for the CDR3 is TGCACCAGCAGCCAAGATCCGGGACTAGTAGGAAGAGATACGCAGTATTTT. This encodes CTSSQDPGLVGRDTQYF.

This rearrangement joins TRBV30 to TRBJ1-2; D perhaps matches TRBD1 (5 bases). This CDR3 has 13 residues. CDR1 and CDR2 from the germline V gene are GTSNPN and SVGIG (reference sequence). Trimming took off 1 base at V and 7 bases at J, with 13 bases between the two ends. The CDR3, as DNA: TGTGCCTGGAGTGGACAGATAACTGGTGGCTACACCTTC. Translated, it gives CAWSGQITGGYTF. The whole variable domain, remainder taken from reference TRBV30 and TRBJ1-2, is SQTIHQWPATLVQPVGSPLSLECTVEGTSNPNLYWYRQAAGRGLQLLFYSVGIGQISSEVPQNLSASRPQDRQFILSSKKLLLSDSGFYLCAWSGQITGGYTFGSGTRLTVV.

V gene TRBV7-2 combines with J gene TRBJ2-3; D could derive from TRBD1 or TRBD2 (5 bases each). CDR3 length: 14 residues. Trimming pared 2 bases from V and 4 bases from J, leaving 10 bases between. The germline V gene encodes CDR1 SGHTA and CDR2 FQGNSA. CDR3 sequence reads: CASSLRGVADTQYF. The CDR3, as DNA: TGTGCCAGCAGCTTAAGAGGGGTCGCAGATACGCAGTATTTT.

This clone has more than one count but fewer than ten. The CDR3 sequence is CASNPSRVAYGYTF. The CDR3 coding sequence is TGTGCCAGCAACCCCTCTCGGGTGGCCTATGGCTACACCTTC. V and J are TRBV6-6 and TRBJ1-2, with unresolved D. The germline V gene has CDR1 MNHNY and CDR2 SVGAGI (reference sequence). V was trimmed by 7 bases and J by 4 bases, leaving 16 bases between them. The CDR3 covers 14 residues.

V usage is TRBV7-2 and J usage is TRBJ2-5, with 10 bases matching TRBD2. Unmatched junction bases numbered 10, after V lost 4 bases and J lost 5 bases. CDR1 and CDR2 (germline): SGHTA, FQGNSA. The CDR3 has 16 amino acids. The CDR3 here is CASSSTGLAAGETQYF. In nucleotides, the CDR3 is TGTGCCAGCAGCTCCACAGGACTAGCGGCAGGGGAGACCCAGTACTTC. Based on the CDR3 plus reference TRBV7-2 and TRBJ2-5, the full variable domain is GAGVSQSPSNKVTEKGKDVELRCDPISGHTALYWYRQSLGQGLEFLIYFQGNSAPDKSGLPSDRFSAERTGGSVSTLTIQRTQQEDSAVYLCASSSTGLAAGETQYFGPGTRLLVL.

This clone was detected only once. This chain connects TRBV2 to TRBJ2-5, with 10 bases that match TRBD2. The CDR3 has 13 amino acids. CDR1 SNHLY and CDR2 FYNNEI come from the germline V gene. Trimming took 8 bases from V and 5 from J; bases not matched to a gene: 5. The CDR3 coding sequence is TGTGCCAGCGGTCAGACTAGCGGGGAGACCCAGTACTTC. This translates into CASGQTSGETQYF.

This rearrangement joins TRBV7-2 to TRBJ1-3, with a possible D match to TRBD1 (6 bases). Trimming shortened V by 4 bases and J by 9 bases, and 13 bases separated the two germline ends. CDR1 is SGHTA and CDR2 is FQGNSA in the germline V gene. The CDR3 is made up of 13 amino acids. CDR3 nucleotide sequence: TGTGCCAGCAGCTCGGAGGGGGGGGTCACCATATATTTT. Protein product: CASSSEGGVTIYF.

The rearrangement joins TRBV6-1 to TRBJ2-7, with D perhaps TRBD1 (6 bases). The V gene's germline CDR1 is MNHNS and CDR2 SASEGT. The CDR3 spans 13 residues. Trimming stripped 6 bases from V and 7 bases from J, with 16 bases between. The CDR3 loop is CASRYMTGSEQYF. CDR3 nucleotides: TGTGCCAGCAGATATATGACAGGTTCGGAGCAGTACTTC.

This clone came up a few times. This chain links TRBV19 with TRBJ1-1; D uncertain. Germline V gene sequence: CDR1 LNHDA, CDR2 SQIVND (reference sequence). With 0 bases removed from V and 8 bases from J, the gap between germline ends came to 7 bases. CDR3 length: 12 amino acids. The CDR3 DNA reads TGTGCCAGTAGTATAGATGAGTTGGAAGCTTTCTTT. Translation: CASSIDELEAFF.

CDR3 amino acids: CASSRLLGPYGYTF. The CDR3, as DNA: TGTGCCAGCTCACGACTCCTTGGGCCCTATGGCTACACCTTC. The chain employs TRBV18 and TRBJ1-2; D call uncertain. V gave up 4 bases and J gave up 4 bases, with 13 bases separating them. CDR3 length: 14 amino acids. Germline CDR1 KGHSH, CDR2 LQKENI.

The V and J genes are TRBV9 and TRBJ2-1; 10 bases match TRBD1. Germline V gene lookup returns CDR1 SGDLS and CDR2 YYNGEE. The junction had 9 bases not matched to a gene; V was cut back by 4 bases and J by 14 bases. The CDR3 contains 13 residues. CDR3 sequence reads: CASSPRAGTGEFF. CDR3 nucleotide sequence: TGTGCCAGCAGCCCGCGAGCGGGGACAGGGGAGTTCTTC.

About this clone: Other nucleotide sequences from this sample produce the same CDR3. The chain has TRBV27 and TRBJ2-5, with D maybe TRBD2 (6 bases). Germline-derived CDR1 and CDR2 are MNHEY and SMNVEV (reference sequence). V lost 4 bases, J lost 2 bases, and 14 bases lay in between. The CDR3 loop spans 15 amino acids. The CDR3 protein is CASSSLAGRQETQYF. The CDR3 DNA follows: TGTGCCAGCAGTTCCCTCGCGGGGCGGCAAGAGACCCAGTACTTC.

The genes are TRBV7-3 and TRBJ1-3; D may be TRBD1 (6 bases). The CDR3 is 15 residues long. Germline CDR1 is SGHTA and CDR2 is FQGTGA. The germline V and J ends were trimmed by 4 bases and 0 bases, with 10 bases remaining between them. For the CDR3, the DNA is TGTGCCAGCAGCTCTGACAGGAGCTCTGGAAACACCATATATTTT. Translated: CASSSDRSSGNTIYF.

J is TRBJ2-5 and V is TRBV2; a weak D match, TRBD1 (6 bases). V lost 3 bases and J 9 bases, leaving 17 bases between the germline ends. The CDR3 has 14 residues. Germline lookup yields CDR1 SNHLY and CDR2 FYNNEI. The CDR3: CASSDQGSALAQYF. The DNA for the CDR3 is TGTGCCAGCAGTGATCAGGGGTCAGCCCTGGCCCAGTACTTC.

J is TRBJ1-6 and V is TRBV18; TRBD1 might be the D (5 bases). Germline V gives CDR1 KGHSH, CDR2 LQKENI. The CDR3 runs to 15 residues. V was trimmed by 3 bases and J by 8 bases, leaving 14 bases between them. The CDR3 DNA reads TGTGCCAGCTCACCCGCGGGAGGCAGGGATTCACCCCTCCACTTT. Amino acids: CASSPAGGRDSPLHF.

The chain joins TRBV5-6 to TRBJ1-5; 8 nucleotides line up with TRBD1. Germline lookup yields CDR1 SGHDT and CDR2 YYEEEE. The CDR3 runs 15 residues. The ends lost 4 bases at V and 3 bases at J; junction bases unmatched: 6. CDR3 residues: CASSPGTGNNQPQHF. The CDR3 DNA sequence: TGTGCCAGCAGCCCCGGGACAGGAAACAATCAGCCCCAGCATTTT.

The chain couples TRBV20-1 to TRBJ1-2; D unresolved. Germline CDR1 DFQATT, CDR2 SNEGSKA (reference sequence). V was trimmed by 1 base and J by 12 bases, leaving 12 bases between them. CDR3 length: 11 residues. The CDR3 region is CSARVGRGHTF. The CDR3 region has the DNA TGCAGTGCTAGAGTAGGTAGAGGGCACACCTTC.

The J gene is TRBJ1-2, the V gene TRBV9; D is ambiguous. The V gene's germline CDR1 is SGDLS and CDR2 YYNGEE. CDR3 length equals 14 residues. V dropped 1 base and J dropped 8 bases, with 15 bases sitting between them. In nucleotides, the CDR3 is TGTGCCAGCAGCGTAATGGCAGAACCTTTCGGCTACACCTTC. Encoded protein: CASSVMAEPFGYTF.

The gene calls are TRBV19 and TRBJ1-6, with D unresolved. The CDR3 loop spans 15 amino acids. The V gene's germline CDR1 is LNHDA and CDR2 SQIVND (reference sequence). V was cut by 7 bases and J by 8 bases, with 18 bases left in between. DNA for the CDR3: TGTGCCAGTAATAATCTCTTACTAGCTGATTCACCCCTCCACTTT. Its translation is CASNNLLLADSPLHF.

The chain employs TRBV28 and TRBJ2-1, with D possibly TRBD2 on 6 matching bases. Looked up from germline, CDR1 is MDHEN and CDR2 is SYDVKM. The germline V and J ends were trimmed by 8 bases and 5 bases, with 13 bases remaining between them. The length of the CDR3 is 13 residues. The chain's CDR3 is CASAGTPNNEQFF. The CDR3 DNA reads TGTGCCAGCGCGGGGACTCCCAACAATGAGCAGTTCTTC.

This clone was counted once. The chain links TRBV5-1 to TRBJ1-1, with D maybe TRBD1 (5 bases). V lost 1 base and J lost 5, with 15 bases in between. Germline CDR1 SGHRS, CDR2 YFSETQ. The CDR3 runs 15 residues. CDR3: CASSLSISGLTEAFF. The CDR3 DNA follows: TGCGCCAGCAGCTTGTCGATCTCGGGGCTGACTGAAGCTTTCTTT.

The CDR3 spells CASTTILAGGQETQYF. The CDR3 bases are TGTGCCAGTACCACGATACTAGCGGGGGGTCAAGAGACCCAGTACTTC. The chain joins TRBV19 to TRBJ2-5; 12 nucleotides align to TRBD2. The CDR3 runs to 16 residues. Looked up from germline, CDR1 is LNHDA and CDR2 is SQIVND (reference sequence). V dropped 7 bases and J dropped 2; count of bases not matched to a gene: 8.